There are many counts of the clone carrying this T cell receptor beta chain. Germline assignment: CDR1 LNHDA and CDR2 SQIVND (reference sequence). The V end lost 5 bases, the J end lost 5 bases, and 16 bases lay between the germline ends. The CDR3 spans 16 residues. This entry is derived from a study of CD8+CD57+ T cells in acquired aplastic anemia. For CDR3 and TCR beta VDJ profiling, genomic DNA was the template used. TCRdb ran MiXCR on the reads and lists one entry per CDR3 protein. The sample consists of about 220,000 distinct CDR3 sequences, about 37% of them appearing once. The sequence derives from a human donor in good health, serving as a control. Sequencing used sorted CD4+, CD8+, or CD8+CD57+ T cells (not recorded which) from PBMCs. The chain is built from TRBV19 and TRBJ1-6, with D perhaps matching TRBD1 (5 bases). This CDR3 reads CASSVGPGRDNSPLHF. In DNA form, the CDR3 reads TGTGCCAGTAGTGTGGGCCCGGGGCGAGATAATTCACCCCTCCACTTT. Filled out from reference TRBV19 and TRBJ1-6, the complete variable domain reads DGGITQSPKYLFRKEGQNVTLSCEQNLNHDAMYWYRQDPGQGLRLIYYSQIVNDFQKGDIAEGYSVSREKKESFPLTVTSAQKNPTAFYLCASSVGPGRDNSPLHFGNGTRLTVT.